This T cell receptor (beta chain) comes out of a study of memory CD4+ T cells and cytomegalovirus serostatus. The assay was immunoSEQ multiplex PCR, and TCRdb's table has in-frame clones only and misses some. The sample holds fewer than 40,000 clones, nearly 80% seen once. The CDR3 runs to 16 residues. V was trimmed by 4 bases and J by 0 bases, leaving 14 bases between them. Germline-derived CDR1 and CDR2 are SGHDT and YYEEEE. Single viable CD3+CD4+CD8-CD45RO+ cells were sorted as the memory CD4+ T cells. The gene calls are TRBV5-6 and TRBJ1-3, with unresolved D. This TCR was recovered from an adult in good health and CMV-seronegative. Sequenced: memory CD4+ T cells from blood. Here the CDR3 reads CASSRTVTFSGNTIYF. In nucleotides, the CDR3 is TGTGCCAGCAGCAGGACGGTCACCTTCTCTGGAAACACCATATATTTT. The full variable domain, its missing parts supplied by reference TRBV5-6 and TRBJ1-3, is DAGVTQSPTHLIKTRGQQVTLRCSPKSGHDTVSWYQQALGQGPQFIFQYYEEEERQRGNFPDRFSGHQFPNYSSELNVNALLLGDSALYLCASSRTVTFSGNTIYFGEGSWLTVV.